This T cell receptor beta chain was recovered during a study of cytomegalovirus exposure and HLA in healthy donors. Regarding this clone: Its antigen is still unknown.

The study, taken as a whole, reports: Cytomegalovirus association was listed for about 170 TCR beta chains. A few CMV-associated chains proved CMV antigen-specific in vitro.

Sequenced by immunoSEQ multiplex PCR; TCRdb stores in-frame clones only, minus some. The sample has about 350,000 clones; approximately 90% are singletons. This receptor was taken from a young woman in good health and CMV-seropositive. The specimen sequenced was PBMCs.

CDR3 bases: TGTGCCAGCAGCCCACCCCCAGTATACGAGCAGTACTTC. It encodes CASSPPPVYEQYF. The chain recombines TRBV7-2 with TRBJ2-7; the D is unclear. The V gene lost 5 bases and the J gene lost 4 bases, with 12 bases spanning the gap. Germline-derived CDR1 and CDR2 are SGHTA and FQGNSA. CDR3 length: 13 residues.